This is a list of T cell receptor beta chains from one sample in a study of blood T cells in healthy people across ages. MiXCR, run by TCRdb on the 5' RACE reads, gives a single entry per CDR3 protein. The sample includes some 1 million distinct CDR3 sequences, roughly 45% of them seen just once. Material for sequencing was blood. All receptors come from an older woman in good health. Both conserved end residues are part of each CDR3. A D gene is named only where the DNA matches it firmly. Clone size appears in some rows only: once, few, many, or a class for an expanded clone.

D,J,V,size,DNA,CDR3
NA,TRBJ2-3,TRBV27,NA,TGTGCCAGCAGTCCTAGTTTGGGGGGAGGTACGCAGTATTTT,CASSPSLGGGTQYF
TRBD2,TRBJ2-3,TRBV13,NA,TGTGCCAGCAGCCTAGGGAGGGAGGGGAGGACAGATACGCAGTATTTT,CASSLGREGRTDTQYF
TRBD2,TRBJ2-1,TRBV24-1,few,TGTGCCACCAGTGATAGCGGGAGTACGTCAATCGATGAGCAGTTCTTC,CATSDSGSTSIDEQFF
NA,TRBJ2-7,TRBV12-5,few,TGTGCTAGTGGTTTGGTACGATCCGAGCAGTACTTC,CASGLVRSEQYF
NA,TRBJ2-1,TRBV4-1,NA,TGCGCCAGCAGCCAAGACTCCAGCCCCAAAGGCACTGAGCAGTTCTTC,CASSQDSSPKGTEQFF
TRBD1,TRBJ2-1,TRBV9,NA,TGTGCCAGCAGCCCTACAGGGGGCATAATCAATGAGCAGTTCTTC,CASSPTGGIINEQFF
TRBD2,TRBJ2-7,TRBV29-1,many,TGCAGCGTCCGACTAGCGGGCGAGCAGTACTTC,CSVRLAGEQYF
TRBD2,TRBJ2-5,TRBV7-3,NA,TGTGCCAGCAGCTTAATTGCGGGAGGGCGTCTAAGTAATGAGCAGTACTTC,CASSLIAGGRLSNEQYF
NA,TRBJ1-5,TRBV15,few,TGTGCCACCAGCAGAGATAATAGCAATCAGCCCCAGCATTTT,CATSRDNSNQPQHF
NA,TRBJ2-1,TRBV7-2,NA,TGTGCCAGCAGCTTAGATTGGGACATGGGCGGGAGAGGTTACGAGCAGTTCTTC,CASSLDWDMGGRGYEQFF
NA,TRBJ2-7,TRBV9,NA,TGTGCCAGCAGCCCCGGGGGCGGGTACTCCTACGAGCAGTACTTC,CASSPGGGYSYEQYF
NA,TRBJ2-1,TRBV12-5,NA,TGTGCTAGTGGTTCCCTTGCACTATTCGGGGGTGAGCAGTTCTTC,CASGSLALFGGEQFF
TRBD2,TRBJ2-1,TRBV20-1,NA,TGCAGTGCACCCGGGAGGAGCTCCTACAATGAGCAGTTCTTC,CSAPGRSSYNEQFF
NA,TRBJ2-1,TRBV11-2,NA,TGTGCCAGCAGCTTAGATCTCAATGAGCAGTTCTTC,CASSLDLNEQFF
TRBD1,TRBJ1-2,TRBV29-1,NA,TGCAGCGTTACCGGGACAGGGTTTGGCTACACCTTC,CSVTGTGFGYTF
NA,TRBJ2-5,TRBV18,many,TGTGCCAGCTCACCAACGGCAAACCAAGAGACCCAGTACTTC,CASSPTANQETQYF
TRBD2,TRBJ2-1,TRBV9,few,TGTGCCAGCAGCGTAGGGGAGGGGAGTAACGGAAATGAGCAGTTCTTC,CASSVGEGSNGNEQFF
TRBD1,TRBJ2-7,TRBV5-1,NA,TGCGCCAGCAGCTTCACGGACAGGCAGCTCGAAAGAACCCAGTACTTC,CASSFTDRQLERTQYF
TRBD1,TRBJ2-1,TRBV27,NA,TGTGCCAGCAGTTCTAGGACAGGGGACAATGAGCAGTTCTTC,CASSSRTGDNEQFF
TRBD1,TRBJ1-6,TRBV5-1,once,TGCGCCAGCAGCGGTGGGACAGGCTTTTCGAGCTCCTATAATTCACCCCTCCACTTT,CASSGGTGFSSSYNSPLHF
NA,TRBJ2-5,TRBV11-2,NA,TGTGCCGGCAGCGGCGGACGGGACCGGAAAATCCAGTACTTC,CAGSGGRDRKIQYF
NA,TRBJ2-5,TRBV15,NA,TGTGCCACCAGCGGAAGGGTCGTGGGGGCAGAGCAGTACTTC,CATSGRVVGAEQYF
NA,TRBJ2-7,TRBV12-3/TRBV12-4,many,TGTGCCAGCAGTTTAATGTTGGCAGGGGGGCCCTACGAGCAGTACTTC,CASSLMLAGGPYEQYF
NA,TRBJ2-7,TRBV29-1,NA,TGCAGCGTGGCCTACCGGTCCTACGAGCAGTACTTC,CSVAYRSYEQYF
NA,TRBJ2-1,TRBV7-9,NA,TGTGCCAGCAGCTTAGGGATAGGATCCTACAATGAGCAGTTCTTC,CASSLGIGSYNEQFF
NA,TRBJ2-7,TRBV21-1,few,TGTGCCAGCGAGACGGGGGCGGGACCATCCTACGAGCAGTACTTC,CASETGAGPSYEQYF
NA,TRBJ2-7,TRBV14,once,TGTGCCAGCAGTCCAAGGGGCTCACAGGGTGCCAATTTTAATGAGCAGTACTTC,CASSPRGSQGANFNEQYF
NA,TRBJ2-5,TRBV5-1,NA,TGCGCCAGCACGGGTGCGGCTATCCAAGAGACCCAGTACTTC,CASTGAAIQETQYF
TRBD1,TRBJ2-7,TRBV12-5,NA,TGTGCTAGTGGGCCGGGACAGGGAAACAACGAGCAGTACTTC,CASGPGQGNNEQYF
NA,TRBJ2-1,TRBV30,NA,TGTGCCTGGAGAAACAATGAGCAGTTCTTC,CAWRNNEQFF
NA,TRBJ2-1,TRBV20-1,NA,TGCAGTGCTAGGGGGGACGCAGACTACAATGAGCAGTTCTTC,CSARGDADYNEQFF
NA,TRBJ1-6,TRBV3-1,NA,TGTGCCAGCAGCCTCGAACCCGCACGGGATTCATGGCCACCCCTCCACTTT,CASSLEPARDSWPPLHF
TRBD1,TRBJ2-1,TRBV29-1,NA,TGCAGCGTGGGGGACAGGACAACGGGGCAGACCCAGTTCTTC,CSVGDRTTGQTQFF
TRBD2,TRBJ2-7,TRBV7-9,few,TGTGCCAGCAGCTTGCTATTCCCGGGAGGGGTGGTAACGCTCGAGTACTTC,CASSLLFPGGVVTLEYF
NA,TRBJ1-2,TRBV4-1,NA,TGCGCCAGCAGCCAAGATCTTGGTCCGCGGCGAAACTATGGCTACACCTTC,CASSQDLGPRRNYGYTF
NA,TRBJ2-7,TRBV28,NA,TGTGCCAGCAGTTTAGGGCTCCACCCCTCCTACGAGCAGTACTTC,CASSLGLHPSYEQYF